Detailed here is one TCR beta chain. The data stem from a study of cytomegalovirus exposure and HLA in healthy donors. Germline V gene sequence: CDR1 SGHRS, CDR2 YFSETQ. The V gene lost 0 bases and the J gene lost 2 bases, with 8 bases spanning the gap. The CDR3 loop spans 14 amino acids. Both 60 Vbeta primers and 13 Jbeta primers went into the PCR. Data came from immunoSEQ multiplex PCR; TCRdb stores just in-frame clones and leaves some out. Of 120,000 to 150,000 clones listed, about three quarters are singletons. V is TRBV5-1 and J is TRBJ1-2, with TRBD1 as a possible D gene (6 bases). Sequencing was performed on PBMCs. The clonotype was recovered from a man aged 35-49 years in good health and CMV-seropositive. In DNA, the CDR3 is TGCGCCAGCAGCTTGGGGGGGCCAAACTATGGCTACACCTTC. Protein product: CASSLGGPNYGYTF.